The clone carrying this T cell receptor beta chain was found many times. The V gene lost 6 bases and the J gene lost 4 bases, with 14 bases spanning the gap. This CDR3 contains 14 residues. Germline CDR1 reads SGHKS; CDR2 reads YYEKEE (reference sequence). This entry comes from a study of blood T cell repertoires in COVID-19. As for the study in general: COVID-19 samples from acute and convalescent phases originated in the United States, Italy and Spain.

As originally analysed: From reference gene primer amplification, estimates of nucleated cell counts were derived. Profiling relied on immunoSEQ multiplex PCR, and the TCRdb table lists in-frame clones only, not all of them. The V and J calls and clone size were taken over from that table, and D and trimming were inferred from the DNA. This table holds approximately 240,000 clones, about 89% found once. This sequence originates from a woman in her late teens or twenties who had recovered from COVID-19. Specimen: PBMCs or T cells enriched from blood (not recorded which). The chain carries TRBV5-5 and TRBJ1-3; no definite D call. CDR3 coding DNA: TGTGCCAGCAACTCGTTCGGGTTGGGAAACACCATATATTTT. Protein sequence: CASNSFGLGNTIYF.